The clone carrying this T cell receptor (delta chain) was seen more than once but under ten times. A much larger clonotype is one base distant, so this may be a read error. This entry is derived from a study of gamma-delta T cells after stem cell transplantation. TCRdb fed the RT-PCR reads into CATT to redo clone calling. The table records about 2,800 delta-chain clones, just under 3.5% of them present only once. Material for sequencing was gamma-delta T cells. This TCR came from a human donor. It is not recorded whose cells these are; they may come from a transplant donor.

This CDR3 is CACDTLGIRGYTDELIF. The CDR3 DNA sequence: TGTGCCTGTGACACACTGGGGATACGGGGGTACACCGATGAACTCATCTTT. The chain combines TRDV2 with TRDJ1, with TRDD3 identical over 9 bases. Germline V lookup: CDR1 GEAIGNYY, CDR2 EKD. The CDR3 sequence is 17 residues long.